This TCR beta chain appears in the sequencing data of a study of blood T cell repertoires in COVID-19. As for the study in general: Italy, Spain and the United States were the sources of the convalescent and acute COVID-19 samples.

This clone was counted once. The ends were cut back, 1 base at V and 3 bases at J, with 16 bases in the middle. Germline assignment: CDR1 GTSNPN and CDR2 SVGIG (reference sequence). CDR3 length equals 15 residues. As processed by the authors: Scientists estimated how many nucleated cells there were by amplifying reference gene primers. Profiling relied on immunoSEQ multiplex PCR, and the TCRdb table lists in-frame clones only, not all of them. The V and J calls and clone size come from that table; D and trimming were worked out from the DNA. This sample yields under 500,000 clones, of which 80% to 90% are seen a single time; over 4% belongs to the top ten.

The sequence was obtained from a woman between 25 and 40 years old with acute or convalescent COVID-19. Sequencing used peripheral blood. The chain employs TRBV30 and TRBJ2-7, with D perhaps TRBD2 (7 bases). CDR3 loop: CAWSGGGLNFYEQYF. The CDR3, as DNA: TGTGCCTGGAGTGGGGGGGGCTTAAATTTCTACGAGCAGTACTTC.